This entry lists 26 T cell receptor beta chains sequenced from one sample in a study of shared clonotypes between healthy human individuals. Some clones are missing from TCRdb's copy, which holds only in-frame ones; the method was immunoSEQ multiplex PCR. The table has roughly 680,000 clones, 55% to 80% seen once. Sequenced material: memory CD4+ T cells sorted from blood. The subset here: CD45RA-negative fraction. These receptors all come from a woman aged 25-40 years in good health.

This clone came up a few times. This chain joins TRBV7-2 and TRBJ2-1; D call uncertain. Germline loops: CDR1 SGHTA, CDR2 FQGNSA. This CDR3 region has 16 residues. V was cut by 5 bases and J by 8 bases, with 22 bases left in between. The CDR3 bases are TGTGCCAGCAGCCGACTTGCTAGTATAAATGGCGATGAGCAGTTCTTC. Protein product: CASSRLASINGDEQFF.

This chain joins TRBV27 and TRBJ2-7, with 8 bases fitting TRBD1. The CDR3 spans 15 residues. The trim removed 8 bases at V and 4 bases at J, leaving 13 bases unmatched. CDR1 is MNHEY, CDR2 SMNVEV, per germline (reference sequence). The DNA of the CDR3 is TGTGCCAGCGGAGGCCCCGGGACAGGTCTTTACGAGCAGTACTTC. Its protein product is CASGGPGTGLYEQYF.

The chain links TRBV27 to TRBJ2-5; 7 nucleotides agree with TRBD1. The V gene's germline CDR1 is MNHEY and CDR2 SMNVEV (reference sequence). Trimming took 5 bases from V and 7 from J; bases not matched to a gene: 4. The CDR3 has 12 amino acids. The CDR3 here is CASSKDRRTQYF. The CDR3 DNA sequence: TGTGCCAGCAGTAAGGACAGGCGGACCCAGTACTTC.

This clone turned up a few times. This CDR3 is CSVEQGTSGANVLTF. The CDR3 nucleotides read TGCAGCGTTGAACAGGGGACCTCTGGGGCCAACGTCCTGACTTTC. The chain combines TRBV29-1 with TRBJ2-6, with D perhaps TRBD1 (6 bases). The V and J ends lost 2 bases and 0 bases respectively, with 8 bases between them. Germline V gene sequence: CDR1 SQVTM, CDR2 ANQGSEA. The CDR3 has 15 residues.

Note on this clone: Additional DNA sequences in this sample encode the identical CDR3. The chain uses TRBV30 and TRBJ2-5, with D maybe TRBD2 (5 bases). This CDR3 comprises 13 residues. CDR1 and CDR2 from the germline V gene are GTSNPN and SVGIG (reference sequence). V was pared by 5 bases and J by 5 bases, with 15 bases between. The CDR3, as DNA: TGTGCCTGGCGTCCTGGAGGTGGCGAGACCCAGTACTTC. Its translation: CAWRPGGGETQYF.

This chain joins TRBV9 and TRBJ2-1; the match to TRBD1 covers 12 bases. This CDR3 region has 15 residues. In germline, CDR1 is SGDLS, CDR2 YYNGEE. With V trimmed by 0 bases and J by 12 bases, 7 bases remained unmatched. The CDR3 loop reads CASSVDVGTGGLQFF. The CDR3, as DNA: TGTGCCAGCAGCGTAGATGTCGGGACAGGGGGCCTGCAGTTCTTC. Complete variable domain (other parts from reference TRBV9 and TRBJ2-1): DSGVTQTPKHLITATGQRVTLRCSPRSGDLSVYWYQQSLDQGLQFLIQYYNGEERAKGNILERFSAQQFPDLHSELNLSSLELGDSALYFCASSVDVGTGGLQFFGPGTRLTVL.

V gene TRBV11-2 combines with J gene TRBJ2-5; the match to TRBD1 covers 9 bases. Trimming removed 6 bases from V and 0 bases from J; junction bases left unmatched: 8. Germline CDR1 reads SGHAT; CDR2 reads FQNNGV. The CDR3 totals 16 residues. The CDR3 is CASRRQGGLYQETQYF. CDR3 coding DNA: TGTGCCAGCAGGAGACAGGGGGGATTGTACCAAGAGACCCAGTACTTC.

The chain has TRBV11-2 and TRBJ2-7, with 7 bases that match TRBD1. The trim removed 1 base at V and 4 bases at J, leaving 13 bases unmatched. The CDR3 totals 17 residues. Germline CDR1 reads SGHAT; CDR2 reads FQNNGV. The DNA for the CDR3 is TGTGCCAGCAGCTTAGGGACAGGAACATACCGGGGATACGAGCAGTACTTC. Translation gives CASSLGTGTYRGYEQYF.

V is TRBV6-6 and J is TRBJ2-7, with TRBD1 as a possible D gene (6 bases). The CDR3 contains 13 residues. V lost 5 bases, J lost 0 bases, and 8 bases lay in between. Per the germline V gene, CDR1 is MNHNY and CDR2 is SVGAGI (reference sequence). Here the CDR3 DNA reads TGTGCCAGCAGTACAGGGAGCTCCTACGAGCAGTACTTC. It yields the protein CASSTGSSYEQYF.

This chain connects TRBV7-9 to TRBJ2-5; TRBD2 matches 12 bases. The CDR3 totals 16 residues. The ends lost 0 bases at V and 4 bases at J; junction bases unmatched: 3. Germline-derived CDR1 and CDR2 are SEHNR and FQNEAQ (reference sequence). The CDR3 DNA reads as TGTGCCAGCAGCTTAGCGACTAGCGGGAGAGGAGAGACCCAGTACTTC. Residues: CASSLATSGRGETQYF.

The genes are TRBV5-4 and TRBJ2-1, with 8 bases lining up with TRBD1. With 0 bases clipped from V and 9 bases from J, the junction kept 5 bases outside the gene matches. CDR1 is SGHNT and CDR2 is YYREEE in the germline V gene (reference sequence). CDR3 size: 14 residues. CDR3 loop: CASSLDPGGTEQFF. CDR3 nucleotides: TGTGCCAGCAGCTTGGACCCAGGGGGCACTGAGCAGTTCTTC.

The chain couples TRBV27 to TRBJ2-7; 13 nucleotides match TRBD2. CDR1 is MNHEY and CDR2 is SMNVEV in the germline V gene (reference sequence). This CDR3 comprises 17 residues. The trim removed 7 bases at V and 3 bases at J, leaving 12 bases unmatched. The CDR3 bases are TGTGCCAGCATGGGGACTAGCGGGATCGTCTTAGGCTACGAGCAGTACTTC. Its protein is CASMGTSGIVLGYEQYF.

V gene TRBV4-2 combines with J gene TRBJ2-2; 14 bases agree with TRBD2. The CDR3 extends over 15 amino acids. V gave up 5 bases and J gave up 6 bases; unmatched junction bases: 2. Germline CDR1 and CDR2: LGHNA and YNFKEQ. This CDR3 reads CASSWGLAGAGELFF. The CDR3 nucleotides are TGTGCCAGCAGCTGGGGACTAGCGGGAGCCGGGGAGCTGTTTTTT.

As DNA, the CDR3 is TGTGCCAGCAGCCAAGATGGAGGCGGGAGTTGGACAGATACGCAGTATTTT. It encodes CASSQDGGGSWTDTQYF. The chain has TRBV4-2 and TRBJ2-3, with TRBD2 matching over 7 bases. The CDR3 loop spans 17 amino acids. Germline V gene sequence: CDR1 LGHNA, CDR2 YNFKEQ. The trim removed 0 bases at V and 3 bases at J, leaving 9 bases unmatched.

This clone was seen a handful of times. The CDR3 protein is CASSPTTGVAGNTIYF. In DNA, the CDR3 is TGTGCCAGCTCACCCACGACAGGGGTGGCTGGAAACACCATATATTTT. The chain joins TRBV18 to TRBJ1-3; 8 positions match TRBD1. V lost 3 bases to trimming and J lost 2 bases; unmatched junction nucleotides: 6. CDR3 length equals 16 residues. Germline loops: CDR1 KGHSH, CDR2 LQKENI.

V usage is TRBV19 and J usage is TRBJ1-4; 9 nucleotides align to TRBD1. The germline CDR1 and CDR2 sequences are LNHDA and SQIVND (reference sequence). With V trimmed by 9 bases and J by 0 bases, 5 bases remained unmatched. The CDR3 is made up of 15 amino acids. This chain's CDR3 is CASRTGVATNEKLFF. The CDR3 region has the DNA TGTGCCAGCAGGACAGGGGTTGCAACTAATGAAAAACTGTTTTTT.

This clone has at least ten counts. The chain recombines TRBV19 with TRBJ2-1; D call uncertain. V lost 6 bases, J lost 5 bases, and 20 bases lay in between. Germline V gene data show CDR1 as LNHDA and CDR2 as SQIVND (reference sequence). The CDR3 contains 16 residues. The CDR3 here is CASSFIRGYSNNEQFF. The DNA of the CDR3 is TGTGCCAGTAGCTTTATACGTGGTTACTCGAACAATGAGCAGTTCTTC.

This clone was recorded many times. The CDR3 spells CASKVTSGPHEQYF. In DNA, the CDR3 is TGTGCCAGCAAAGTCACTAGCGGGCCCCACGAGCAGTACTTC. The chain couples TRBV6-1 to TRBJ2-7; 9 bases align to TRBD2. There are 14 residues in the CDR3. Germline CDR1 is MNHNS and CDR2 is SASEGT. The V gene end was trimmed by 7 bases and the J gene end by 5 bases; junction bases not matched to a gene: 9.

CDR3: CASSPRGRGRDQPQHF. The CDR3 DNA reads as TGTGCCAGCAGTCCTAGGGGGCGCGGGCGTGATCAGCCCCAGCATTTT. The chain links TRBV28 to TRBJ1-5; 7 bases match TRBD1. This CDR3 comprises 16 residues. The trim removed 5 bases at V and 5 bases at J, leaving 12 bases unmatched. Looked up from germline, CDR1 is MDHEN and CDR2 is SYDVKM.

This sequence joins TRBV28 and TRBJ2-1, with 11 bases that match TRBD2. This CDR3 is built from 16 residues. Germline CDR1 reads MDHEN; CDR2 reads SYDVKM. V dropped 6 bases and J dropped 0; count of bases not matched to a gene: 4. The CDR3 DNA is TGTGCCAGCAGGGTAGCGGGAGGGCTCTCCTACAATGAGCAGTTCTTC. Residues: CASRVAGGLSYNEQFF.

There are a few counts of this clone. This chain joins TRBV14 and TRBJ2-7; 8 bases are shared with TRBD2. The CDR3 is made up of 14 amino acids. With V trimmed by 6 bases and J by 0 bases, 4 bases remained unmatched. The germline V gene has CDR1 SGHDN and CDR2 FVKESK. Here the CDR3 DNA reads TGTGCCAGCAGATCTAGCGGGTTCTCCTACGAGCAGTACTTC. It translates to CASRSSGFSYEQYF.

This clone has a handful of counts. V and J are TRBV11-2 and TRBJ2-5; 11 nucleotides line up with TRBD2. Per germline, CDR1 SGHAT and CDR2 FQNNGV. J gave up 10 bases and V 8 bases, and 15 bases lay outside the gene matches. This CDR3 is 15 amino acids long. The chain's CDR3 is CASGPGTSGPRGQYF. CDR3 DNA sequence: TGTGCCAGCGGCCCTGGGACTAGCGGACCGCGGGGCCAGTACTTC.

This chain uses TRBV2 with TRBJ2-1, with 8 bases identical to TRBD2. V shed 7 bases, J shed 7 bases, and the junction held 6 bases outside the gene matches. Germline loops: CDR1 SNHLY, CDR2 FYNNEI. CDR3 size: 13 residues. The CDR3 nucleotides read TGTGCCAGCAAGCGGCGGGAGGTAAATGAGCAGTTCTTC. Its protein is CASKRREVNEQFF.

Many counts were recorded for this clone. V and J are TRBV7-9 and TRBJ1-1; D remains unclear. CDR1 and CDR2 (germline): SEHNR, FQNEAQ (reference sequence). Trimming pared 2 bases from V and 6 bases from J, leaving 13 bases between. The CDR3 is 14 residues long. As DNA, the CDR3 is TGTGCCAGCAGCTTAAATTATGGGGAGGCTGAAGCTTTCTTT. Its protein product is CASSLNYGEAEAFF.

This clone was counted between two and nine times. Other nucleotide sequences from this sample produce the same CDR3. This chain links TRBV6-5 with TRBJ2-7, with 7 positions matching TRBD1. With 5 bases clipped from V and 1 base from J, the junction kept 5 bases outside the gene matches. The CDR3 has 14 amino acids. Germline V gene sequence: CDR1 MNHEY, CDR2 SVGAGI. Here the CDR3 reads CASSPGTASYEQYF. CDR3 nucleotide sequence: TGTGCCAGCAGTCCCGGGACAGCTTCCTACGAGCAGTACTTC.

The chain joins TRBV4-1 to TRBJ2-4, with D perhaps matching TRBD1 or TRBD2 (5 bases each). V was cut by 4 bases and J by 0 bases, with 16 bases left in between. CDR3 length: 17 residues. CDR1 is MGHRA and CDR2 is YSYEKL in the germline V gene. CDR3 amino acids: CASSPDRDALAKNIQYF. The CDR3 DNA reads as TGCGCCAGCAGCCCAGACCGGGACGCACTAGCCAAAAACATTCAGTACTTC.